The present TCR beta chain was sequenced within a study of T-cell reconstitution after alpha-beta-depleted transplantation in children. The CDR3 length is 17 residues. Trimming pared 3 bases from V and 3 bases from J, leaving 20 bases between. From germline, CDR1 is SGHNT and CDR2 YYREEE (reference sequence). This clonotype was seen repeatedly, ten times or more. Antigen specificity is unknown. A library of TCRbeta sequences, prepared with unique molecular identifiers, was generated. TCRdb analysed the PCR reads with MiXCR anew, one entry per CDR3 protein. The repertoire consists of hundreds of thousands of distinct CDR3 sequences, with roughly 17% occurring once and the leading ten covering about 41%. Study results and limitations: Newly produced T cells mostly provided counts and TCRbeta diversity after one year, as hyperexpanded clones declined. The study reportedly traced alpha-beta T cells about two months after transplant to several hundred expanded graft clones. In some patients, recipient T cells and intrathymic progenitors surviving conditioning explained high day-60 diversity.

This TCR derives from a male patient under 10 years old who had a stem cell transplant for acute lymphoblastic leukemia, so the T cells may come from the graft donor. The input for sequencing was PBMCs, mostly from graft donor cells, taken 360 days after TCRalphabeta/CD19-depleted stem cell transplant. V usage is TRBV5-4 and J usage is TRBJ2-3, with a tentative D call TRBD2 (6 bases). CDR3 amino acids: CASSSGPGAKGTDTQYF. CDR3 nucleotide sequence: TGTGCCAGCAGCTCGGGTCCGGGAGCAAAGGGGACAGATACGCAGTATTTT.